The 21 T cell receptor beta chains below all came from one sample that was sequenced in a study of blood T cell repertoires in COVID-19. TCRdb's copy holds only in-frame clones and misses some; the assay was immunoSEQ multiplex PCR. The data show about 250,000 clones, roughly nine tenths seen once. Specimen: PBMCs or T cells enriched from blood (not recorded which). These receptors all come from a woman between 18 and 29 years old who had recovered from COVID-19.

J is TRBJ2-7 and V is TRBV5-1; 10 bases match TRBD2. V lost 2 bases, J lost 2 bases, and 4 bases stayed unmatched. The CDR3 sequence is 15 residues long. Germline V gene data show CDR1 as SGHRS and CDR2 as YFSETQ. The DNA for the CDR3 is TGCGCCAGCAGCTTAGTAGCGGGGGGAGCCTACGAGCAGTACTTC. This translates into CASSLVAGGAYEQYF.

The gene calls are TRBV6-2 or TRBV6-3 and TRBJ1-4; D not resolved. V lost 2 bases, J lost 13 bases, and 11 bases lay in between. The CDR3 extends over 12 amino acids. The germline V gene has CDR1 MNHEY and CDR2 SVGEGT. The CDR3, as DNA: TGTGCCAGCAGTTACGAGGGCAGATCACTGTTTTTT. Translation gives CASSYEGRSLFF.

This clone was detected only a few times. The chain couples TRBV12-3 or TRBV12-4 to TRBJ1-2; 10 bases align to TRBD1. After removal of 6 bases from V and 6 bases from J, the junction contained 4 bases not matched to a gene. The CDR3 has 13 residues. The CDR3 DNA is TGTGCCAGCAGGCCGACAGGGGGCCATGGCTACACCTTC. Residues: CASRPTGGHGYTF.

The chain recombines TRBV27 with TRBJ1-6; tentatively, D is TRBD1 (5 bases). The CDR3 consists of 14 residues. Germline V gene lookup returns CDR1 MNHEY and CDR2 SMNVEV (reference sequence). Trimming took off 3 bases at V and 7 bases at J, with 10 bases between the two ends. The CDR3 loop is CASSFRASNSPLHF. The CDR3, as DNA: TGTGCCAGCAGTTTCAGGGCCTCAAATTCACCCCTCCACTTT.

This chain connects TRBV7-9 to TRBJ2-7; D gene unclear. The CDR3 consists of 15 residues. Germline V gene sequence: CDR1 SEHNR, CDR2 FQNEAQ (reference sequence). Trimming removed 4 bases at V and 0 bases at J, with 13 bases between. The chain's CDR3 is CASSSAGTVSYEQYF. DNA for the CDR3: TGTGCCAGCAGCTCCGCCGGAACAGTCTCCTACGAGCAGTACTTC.

The chain carries TRBV7-9 and TRBJ1-2; D possibly corresponds to TRBD1 (5 bases). There are 14 residues in the CDR3. The V end was cut by 2 bases, the J end by 5 bases, with 12 bases between. Germline loops: CDR1 SEHNR, CDR2 FQNEAQ (reference sequence). The CDR3 reads CASSLIGVEYGYTF. In nucleotides, the CDR3 is TGTGCCAGCAGCTTAATAGGGGTTGAGTATGGCTACACCTTC.

The V call is TRBV30, the J call TRBJ1-3, with 8 bases that match TRBD1. Germline V gene data show CDR1 as GTSNPN and CDR2 as SVGIG (reference sequence). V was clipped by 3 bases and J by 3 bases; unmatched bases: 4. The CDR3 loop spans 14 amino acids. The CDR3 spells CAWSTGGGGNTIYF. The CDR3 region has the DNA TGTGCCTGGAGCACAGGGGGGGGTGGAAACACCATATATTTT.

The rearrangement links TRBV6-5 to TRBJ2-1; TRBD1 matches at 7 bases. J lost 1 base, V lost 4 bases, and 7 bases had no gene match. This CDR3 contains 16 residues. Germline V gene lookup returns CDR1 MNHEY and CDR2 SVGAGI. For the CDR3, the DNA is TGTGCCAGCAGTTTCTTCCAGGGGGTTTCCTACAATGAGCAGTTCTTC. Translating gives CASSFFQGVSYNEQFF.

This clone showed up just a few times. At the DNA level, this CDR3 is encoded by other sequences in the same sample as well. V is TRBV5-1 and J is TRBJ1-1; possibly TRBD1 for D (5 bases). CDR3 size: 14 residues. Germline V gene sequence: CDR1 SGHRS, CDR2 YFSETQ. V lost 4 bases, J lost 1 base, and 11 bases lay in between. In DNA form, the CDR3 reads TGCGCCAGCAGCCTGAGGACACAGAACACTGAAGCTTTCTTT. This encodes CASSLRTQNTEAFF. The complete variable domain, with remaining parts taken from reference TRBV5-1 and TRBJ1-1, reads KAGVTQTPRYLIKTRGQQVTLSCSPISGHRSVSWYQQTPGQGLQFLFEYFSETQRNKGNFPGRFSGRQFSNSRSEMNVSTLELGDSALYLCASSLRTQNTEAFFGQGTRLTVV.

The CDR3 nucleotides read TGTGCCAGCAAGGTGGGGGCAGGGCCCGGGGAGCTGTTTTTT. This sequence encodes CASKVGAGPGELFF. The chain has TRBV6-5 and TRBJ2-2, with a weak D call TRBD1 (6 bases). CDR3 length: 14 residues. V was cut by 7 bases and J by 6 bases, with 15 bases left in between. Germline V CDR1 and CDR2: MNHEY, SVGAGI.

The gene calls are TRBV12-5 and TRBJ1-2, with D maybe TRBD1 (6 bases). Per germline, CDR1 LGHNT and CDR2 FRNRAP. V was pared by 5 bases and J by 0 bases, with 10 bases between. The CDR3 is made up of 14 amino acids. The CDR3 sequence is CASGPPGANYGYTF. DNA for the CDR3: TGTGCTAGTGGTCCCCCAGGGGCTAACTATGGCTACACCTTC.

The V gene is TRBV5-5, the J gene TRBJ2-1, with 10 positions matching TRBD1. This CDR3 has 15 residues. The germline V gene encodes CDR1 SGHKS and CDR2 YYEKEE (reference sequence). Trimming took 4 bases from V and 7 from J; bases not matched to a gene: 8. Here the CDR3 reads CASSQWDRGVNEQFF. In DNA, the CDR3 is TGTGCCAGCAGCCAGTGGGACAGGGGAGTGAATGAGCAGTTCTTC.

The rearrangement joins TRBV19 to TRBJ2-3; D is unresolved. Germline-derived CDR1 and CDR2 are LNHDA and SQIVND (reference sequence). The CDR3 runs 13 residues. V was shortened by 3 bases and J by 5 bases, with 9 bases between the two germline ends. In DNA form, the CDR3 reads TGTGCCAGTAGTATTGTGTGGCAAGATACGCAGTATTTT. Amino acids: CASSIVWQDTQYF.

This rearrangement joins TRBV3-1 (or the pseudogene TRBV3-2) to TRBJ2-3; 8 nucleotides line up with TRBD2. This CDR3 region has 15 residues. J lost 6 bases, V lost 5 bases, and 10 bases had no gene match. Germline assignment: CDR1 LGHDT and CDR2 YNNKEL (reference sequence). The CDR3 bases are TGTGCCAGCAGCGGACTAGCTCTCGGATCGGATACGCAGTATTTT. Translated, it gives CASSGLALGSDTQYF.

The chain has TRBV11-3 and TRBJ2-1; the match to TRBD2 covers 7 bases. The CDR3 consists of 15 residues. From germline, CDR1 is SGHNT and CDR2 YENEEA. V shed 1 base, J shed 5 bases, and the junction held 5 bases outside the gene matches. The CDR3, as DNA: TGTGCCAGCAGCTTAGGGGGAGCGGGGAACAATGAGCAGTTCTTC. It is translated as CASSLGGAGNNEQFF.

The gene calls are TRBV5-1 and TRBJ1-1; a possible D gene is TRBD1 (5 bases). CDR1 is SGHRS and CDR2 is YFSETQ in the germline V gene. V dropped 4 bases and J dropped 3 bases, with 10 bases sitting between them. The CDR3 totals 13 residues. The chain's CDR3 is CASSHQGYTEAFF. Here the CDR3 DNA reads TGCGCCAGCAGCCATCAGGGCTACACTGAAGCTTTCTTT. Full variable domain (outside the CDR3, taken from reference TRBV5-1 and TRBJ1-1): KAGVTQTPRYLIKTRGQQVTLSCSPISGHRSVSWYQQTPGQGLQFLFEYFSETQRNKGNFPGRFSGRQFSNSRSEMNVSTLELGDSALYLCASSHQGYTEAFFGQGTRLTVV.

CDR3 in DNA: TGTGCCAGCAGCCCGGCGACAGGGGGCGGTGGTGAAAAACTGTTTTTT. This codes for CASSPATGGGGEKLFF. The chain employs TRBV11-2 and TRBJ1-4, with 10 bases fitting TRBD1. With 5 bases clipped from V and 7 bases from J, the junction kept 10 bases outside the gene matches. Per the germline V gene, CDR1 is SGHAT and CDR2 is FQNNGV. CDR3 size: 16 residues.

This rearrangement joins TRBV19 to TRBJ2-7; D uncertain. The germline CDR1 and CDR2 sequences are LNHDA and SQIVND (reference sequence). The CDR3 runs 15 residues. Trimming took off 0 bases at V and 6 bases at J, with 15 bases between the two ends. CDR3 in amino acids: CASSIDTATSSEQYF. In nucleotides, the CDR3 is TGTGCCAGTAGTATAGATACAGCCACCAGCTCCGAGCAGTACTTC.

This sequence joins TRBV18 and TRBJ1-1; tentatively, D is TRBD1 (5 bases). The CDR3 length is 15 residues. The germline V gene has CDR1 KGHSH and CDR2 LQKENI. Trimming removed 3 bases at V and 1 base at J, with 12 bases between. The chain's CDR3 is CASSPRGTANTEAFF. The DNA for the CDR3 is TGTGCCAGCTCACCTCGAGGGACTGCGAACACTGAAGCTTTCTTT.

The chain joins TRBV2 to TRBJ2-7; 8 positions match TRBD2. The CDR3 loop spans 12 amino acids. From germline, CDR1 is SNHLY and CDR2 FYNNEI. The junction had 7 bases not matched to a gene; V was cut back by 11 bases and J by 4 bases. CDR3 in DNA: TGTGCCTCGGGAGGACTAGCATACGAGCAGTACTTC. Translation gives CASGGLAYEQYF.

CDR3 in amino acids: CASNRVNQPQHF. For the CDR3, the DNA is TGTGCCAGCAATCGGGTCAATCAGCCCCAGCATTTT. The chain has TRBV2 and TRBJ1-5; D uncertain. The CDR3 consists of 12 residues. Trimming pared 7 bases from V and 3 bases from J, leaving 7 bases between. CDR1 and CDR2 from the germline V gene are SNHLY and FYNNEI.